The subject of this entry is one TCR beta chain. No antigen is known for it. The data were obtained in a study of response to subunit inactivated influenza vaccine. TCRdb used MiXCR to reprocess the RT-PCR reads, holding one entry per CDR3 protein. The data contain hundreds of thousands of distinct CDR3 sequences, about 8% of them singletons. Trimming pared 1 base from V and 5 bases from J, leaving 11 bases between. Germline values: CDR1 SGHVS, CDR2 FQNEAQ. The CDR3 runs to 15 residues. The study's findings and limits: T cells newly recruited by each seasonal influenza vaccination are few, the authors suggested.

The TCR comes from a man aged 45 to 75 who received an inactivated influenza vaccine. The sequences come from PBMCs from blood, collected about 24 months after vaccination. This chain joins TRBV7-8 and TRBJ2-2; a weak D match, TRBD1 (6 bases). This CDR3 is CASSLGRGDTGELFF. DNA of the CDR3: TGTGCCAGCAGCTTAGGCAGGGGCGATACCGGGGAGCTGTTTTTT.